Listed below are T cell receptor beta chains from one sample, sequenced in a study of tumor and adjacent non-tumor tissue in lung cancer. Via MiXCR, TCRdb re-called the multiplex PCR reads, giving one row per CDR3 protein. The sample records approximately 120,000 distinct CDR3 sequences, 60% to 70% being singletons. The specimen was lung tumor tissue. The receptors stem from a man aged 25-45 years with non-small cell lung cancer. Each CDR3 is given with its conserved first and last residue. The D gene is left open where the match is weak. The listing skips clone size in some rows; elsewhere it reads once, few, many or a size class.

TRBV5-6	many	TRBJ2-3	NA	TGTGCCAGCAGTTCTCCGGGGATCACAGATACGCAGTATTTT	CASSSPGITDTQYF
TRBV5-1	NA	TRBJ2-4	TRBD2	TGCGCCAGCAGCTTGAACGGGGGGAAAAACATTCAGTACTTC	CASSLNGGKNIQYF
TRBV29-1	many	TRBJ1-1	TRBD1	TGCAGCGTTCATCTCCGGGACAGGGAGAGCACTGAAGCTTTCTTT	CSVHLRDRESTEAFF
TRBV5-6	NA	TRBJ2-1	TRBD2	TGTGCCAGCAGCTTGGCGCGGGAGGGAAATGAGCTGTTCTTC	CASSLAREGNELFF
TRBV20-1	many	TRBJ1-3	NA	TGCAGTGCTAAACAAGGGGCTAACGGAAACACCATATATTTT	CSAKQGANGNTIYF
TRBV10-3	NA	TRBJ1-1	NA	TGTGCCATCAGAGAGGCGACCGACAAAGCTTTCTTT	CAIREATDKAFF
TRBV6-2/TRBV6-3	many	TRBJ2-1	NA	TGTGCCACCTCTGTGGGGGGCTACAATGAGCAGTTCTTC	CATSVGGYNEQFF
TRBV20-1	medium-sized	TRBJ1-4	TRBD1	TGCAGTGCTAACAGGGGGCGAGTTAATGAAAAACTGTTTTTT	CSANRGRVNEKLFF
TRBV11-2	NA	TRBJ2-1	NA	TGTGCCATCAGCCCTCGTACCGGGACGGATTACAATGAGCAGTTCTTC	CAISPRTGTDYNEQFF
TRBV20-1	once	TRBJ2-1	NA	TGCAGTGTTAGAGATCTGGGGGCCGATTACAATAAGCAGTCCTTC	CSVRDLGADYNKQSF
TRBV5-6	many	TRBJ2-3	TRBD2	TGTGCCACCAGAGCGGCGGGAGGCCCAGATACGCAGTATTTT	CATRAAGGPDTQYF
TRBV20-1	NA	TRBJ2-7	TRBD2	TGCAGTGCTAGAGATTGGGCTAACGGGGGGGAAATCTACGAGCAGTACTTC	CSARDWANGGEIYEQYF
TRBV6-5	NA	TRBJ1-5	NA	TGTACCAGCAGTTTCCCAGATCAGCCCCATCATTTT	CTSSFPDQPHHF
TRBV5-1	few	TRBJ1-1	TRBD1	TGCGCCAGCAGCTTTACAGGGGATATAGGACACACTGAAGCTTTCTTT	CASSFTGDIGHTEAFF
TRBV12-3/TRBV12-4	NA	TRBJ1-1	NA	TGTGCCAGCAGTTTAGTAAGGGGCAAGGCTTTCTTT	CASSLVRGKAFF
TRBV18	NA	TRBJ2-1	NA	TGTGCCAGCTCACCACCGGGTGGGGGCCCTTACAATGAGCAGTTCTTC	CASSPPGGGPYNEQFF
TRBV11-2	NA	TRBJ2-1	TRBD2	TGTGACAGCAGCCGTACTGGGACTAGGATCGGCGGTGAGCAGTTCTTC	CDSSRTGTRIGGEQFF
TRBV12-3/TRBV12-4	many	TRBJ1-1	NA	TGTGCCAGCAGTTTAGATGGAGGGAGCGCTTTCTTT	CASSLDGGSAFF
TRBV9	NA	TRBJ1-1	NA	TGTGCCAGCAGCGTAGTTCAGCTTGGGTCTGAAGCTTTCTTT	CASSVVQLGSEAFF
TRBV5-4	NA	TRBJ2-3	TRBD2	TGTGCCAGCAGCCGTGAACTAGCGGGAGTTTTGACGGGCACAGACACGCAGTGTTTT	CASSRELAGVLTGTDTQCF
TRBV5-6	many	TRBJ1-1	NA	TGTGCCAGCAGCTTGGCCTGGGGGGCAAACACTGAAGCTTTCTTT	CASSLAWGANTEAFF
TRBV6-2/TRBV6-3	NA	TRBJ1-5	TRBD1	TGTGCCAGCAGTCAGGGGGGACCCCTTTATCCCCGGCATTTT	CASSQGGPLYPRHF
TRBV7-2	many	TRBJ2-2	TRBD1	TGCGCCAGCAGCCGAACAGGGGGTGGGAACACCGGGGAGCTGTTTTTT	CASSRTGGGNTGELFF
TRBV11-2	many	TRBJ2-2	NA	TGTGCCAGCAGCTTAGGGACCGCGAACACCGGGGAGCTGTTTTTT	CASSLGTANTGELFF